The entry below gives a single TCR beta chain sequence along with its context. Its target is unknown. These data originate in a study of Graves' ophthalmopathy and Graves' hyperthyroidism. Study summary: The study drew peripheral blood at initial diagnosis, before any treatment. Overall study findings and caveats: Ophthalmopathy could be told apart from stable hyperthyroidism by a 13-signature model (approximately 90% sensitivity, around 84% specificity).

Looked up from germline, CDR1 is ENHRY and CDR2 is SYGVKD. With 10 bases removed from V and 2 bases from J, the gap between germline ends came to 26 bases. This CDR3 comprises 17 residues. Beta-chain TCR CDR3 regions were amplified from RNA transcripts. Amplification began with first-round RT-PCR using HTBI primers, then second-round multiplex PCR was performed. One entry per CDR3 protein, called by TCRdb with MiXCR from the multiplex PCR reads. The table lists 740,000 or so distinct CDR3 sequences, around 40% of them singletons. Lactation, pregnancy, uncontrolled infections and other autoimmune diseases were all grounds for excluding patients.

The sequence was obtained from an adult man with Graves' ophthalmopathy. The sample comprised peripheral blood. The chain links TRBV10-3 to TRBJ2-5, with D tentatively TRBD1 (6 bases). The CDR3 region is CASSSLLDRPIQETQYF. The DNA of the CDR3 is TGTGCCAGCAGCTCCCTTCTTGACAGGCCTATACAAGAGACCCAGTACTTC.